The clone carrying this T cell receptor beta chain was counted only a few times. Its antigen is not known. Amplification of the TCR beta CDR3 regions used RNA transcripts (as template). First-round RT-PCR employed HTBI primers, with a second-round multiplex PCR after it. TCRdb reanalysed the multiplex PCR reads using MiXCR and keeps one entry per CDR3 protein. The sample yields hundreds of thousands of distinct CDR3 sequences, about 20% seen once. These data belong to a study of Graves' ophthalmopathy and Graves' hyperthyroidism. Whole-study findings and limits: As the model predicted ophthalmopathy progression, it achieved a sensitivity of around 71% and a specificity of approximately 72%. In blood appeared most of the expanded thyroid clonotypes whose frequency exceeded 0.001. A 13-signature model separated ophthalmopathy from stable hyperthyroidism, around 90% sensitivity, 80% to 83% specificity.

The authors isolated PBMCs from 8 to 10 ml of fresh peripheral blood. The CDR3 has 13 amino acids. Trimming shortened V by 5 bases and J by 3 bases, and 11 bases separated the two germline ends. Looked up from germline, CDR1 is SEHNR and CDR2 is FQNEAQ (reference sequence). This clonotype was sampled from a woman between 18 and 30 years old with stable Graves' hyperthyroidism. Some clones in this sample may be carry-over from other donors' samples. V and J are TRBV7-9 and TRBJ2-7; D is perhaps TRBD1 (6 bases). Sequencing was carried out using peripheral blood. The CDR3 bases are TGTGCCAGCAGCCCCCAGACAGGCTACGAGCAGTACTTC. Its protein product is CASSPQTGYEQYF.